Below are 8 T cell receptor beta chains sequenced from a single sample in a study of shared clonotypes between healthy human individuals. TCRdb's table, derived via immunoSEQ multiplex PCR, lists solely in-frame clones and lacks some. The sample yields 400,000 or so clones, about 96% seen once. The specimen sequenced was memory CD8+ T cells sorted from blood. As to subset: CD45RO+ cells pooled with CCR7-negative TemRA cells. These receptor sequences come from a man aged 25-45 years in good health.

J is TRBJ2-2 and V is TRBV29-1; D ambiguous. CDR1 SQVTM and CDR2 ANQGSEA come from the germline V gene. Trimming left V 4 bases short and J 3 bases short, with 3 bases between. There are 11 residues in the CDR3. The CDR3 region has the DNA TGCAGCGTTGTCCACACCGGGGAGCTGTTTTTT. Its translation is CSVVHTGELFF.

This clone occurred once. The V call is TRBV6-1, the J call TRBJ2-7; TRBD1 agrees at 9 bases. Trimming took 6 bases from V and 4 from J; bases not matched to a gene: 10. The CDR3 extends over 15 amino acids. CDR1 and CDR2 from the germline V gene are MNHNS and SASEGT. CDR3 protein: CASRARTGAGYEQYF. For the CDR3, the DNA is TGTGCCAGCAGGGCGCGGACAGGGGCAGGGTACGAGCAGTACTTC.

This chain connects TRBV6-4 to TRBJ1-2; D is undetermined. The CDR3 is 16 amino acids. Germline V gives CDR1 MRHNA, CDR2 SNTAGT. V was shortened by 3 bases and J by 2 bases, with 16 bases between the two germline ends. CDR3 nucleotides: TGTGCCAGCAGTGAGGGAATCTCACACGGAAACTATGGCTACACCTTC. Its translation is CASSEGISHGNYGYTF.

J is TRBJ1-4 and V is TRBV4-2; TRBD1 is a possible D gene (6 bases). V was clipped by 1 base and J by 0 bases, with 15 bases between them. The CDR3 has 18 residues. The germline V gene has CDR1 LGHNA and CDR2 YNFKEQ. CDR3 protein: CASSQGRTGNPTNEKLFF. Here the CDR3 DNA reads TGTGCCAGCAGCCAAGGGCGAACAGGGAATCCAACTAATGAAAAACTGTTTTTT.

The chain couples TRBV27 to TRBJ2-7; 16 bases are a match to TRBD2. The CDR3 covers 17 residues. J lost 2 bases, V lost 3 bases, and 4 bases had no gene match. The germline V gene has CDR1 MNHEY and CDR2 SMNVEV (reference sequence). CDR3 sequence (DNA): TGTGCCAGCAGTTTGGGACTAGCGGGAGGGGGGACCTACGAGCAGTACTTC. Protein: CASSLGLAGGGTYEQYF.

This rearrangement joins TRBV28 to TRBJ1-3; D remains unclear. The CDR3 covers 12 residues. Germline V gene sequence: CDR1 MDHEN, CDR2 SYDVKM. The V end lost 10 bases, the J end lost 4 bases, and 11 bases lay between the germline ends. CDR3 nucleotides: TGTGCCACTAGGTCGATAGGAAACACCATATATTTT. Amino acid sequence: CATRSIGNTIYF.

This chain uses TRBV28 with TRBJ2-7; the match to TRBD2 covers 9 bases. Germline V CDR1 and CDR2: MDHEN, SYDVKM. This CDR3 comprises 14 residues. V gave up 5 bases and J gave up 2 bases; unmatched junction bases: 4. The CDR3 DNA reads TGTGCCAGCAGTACCGCGGGAGGGACCTACGAGCAGTACTTC. It codes for CASSTAGGTYEQYF. Full variable domain (remainder filled in from reference TRBV28 and TRBJ2-7): DVKVTQSSRYLVKRTGEKVFLECVQDMDHENMFWYRQDPGLGLRLIYFSYDVKMKEKGDIPEGYSVSREKKERFSLILESASTNQTSMYLCASSTAGGTYEQYFGPGTRLTVT.

The chain recombines TRBV27 with TRBJ2-7; 7 nucleotides match TRBD2. Germline-derived CDR1 and CDR2 are MNHEY and SMNVEV (reference sequence). After removal of 5 bases from V and 1 base from J, the junction contained 5 bases not matched to a gene. The CDR3 loop spans 14 amino acids. The CDR3 coding sequence is TGTGCCAGCAGTCCAGAGCGGGAATCCTACGAGCAGTACTTC. It translates to CASSPERESYEQYF.